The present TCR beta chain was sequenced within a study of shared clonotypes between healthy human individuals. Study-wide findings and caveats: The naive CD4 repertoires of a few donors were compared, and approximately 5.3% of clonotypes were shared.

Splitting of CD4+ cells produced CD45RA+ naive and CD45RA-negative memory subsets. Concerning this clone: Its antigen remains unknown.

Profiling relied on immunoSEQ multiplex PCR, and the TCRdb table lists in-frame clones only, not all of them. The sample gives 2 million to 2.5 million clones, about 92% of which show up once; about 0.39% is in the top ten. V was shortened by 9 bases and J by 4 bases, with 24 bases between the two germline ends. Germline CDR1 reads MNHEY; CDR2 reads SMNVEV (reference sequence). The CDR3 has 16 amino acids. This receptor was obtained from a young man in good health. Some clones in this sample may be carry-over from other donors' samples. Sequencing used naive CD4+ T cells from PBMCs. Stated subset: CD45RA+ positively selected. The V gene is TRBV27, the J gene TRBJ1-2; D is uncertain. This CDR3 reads CASRHGSGTRGYGYTF. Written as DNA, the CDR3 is TGTGCCAGTCGCCATGGGTCGGGAACCCGGGGCTATGGCTACACCTTC.